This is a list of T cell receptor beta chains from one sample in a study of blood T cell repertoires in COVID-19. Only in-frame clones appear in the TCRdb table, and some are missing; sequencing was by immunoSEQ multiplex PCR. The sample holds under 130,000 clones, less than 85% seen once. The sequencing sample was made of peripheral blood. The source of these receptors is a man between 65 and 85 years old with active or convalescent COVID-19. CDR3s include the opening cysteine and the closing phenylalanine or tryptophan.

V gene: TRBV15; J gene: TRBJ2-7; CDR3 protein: CATSRVLAGRYEQYF
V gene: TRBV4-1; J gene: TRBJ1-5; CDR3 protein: CASSLYSAREGNQPQHF
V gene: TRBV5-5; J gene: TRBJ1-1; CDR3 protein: CASRDFRAAGTEAFF
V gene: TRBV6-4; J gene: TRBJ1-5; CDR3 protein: CASRRGVNQPQHF
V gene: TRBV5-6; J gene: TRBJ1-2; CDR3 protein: CASSLGPPGQLYGYTF
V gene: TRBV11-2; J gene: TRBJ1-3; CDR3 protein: CASSLVSGYSGNTIYF
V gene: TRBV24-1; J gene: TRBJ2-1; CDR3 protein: CATSDRTGSSYNEQFF
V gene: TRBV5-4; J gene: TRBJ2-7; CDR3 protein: CASSFKGGDEQYF
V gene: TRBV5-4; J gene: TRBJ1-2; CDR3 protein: CASSVDRGVYGYTF
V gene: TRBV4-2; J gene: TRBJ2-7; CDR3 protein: CASSQEAGTTYEQYF
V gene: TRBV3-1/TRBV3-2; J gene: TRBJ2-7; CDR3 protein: CASSGGLGEQYF